This T cell receptor beta chain was captured in a study of neoadjuvant anti-PD-1 for oral cavity cancer. Across the whole study: Patients without progression received a fourth nivolumab dose around day 43, then surgical resection on days 50-56. Overall study findings and caveats: Treg/Th17 ratio rose with pretreatment blood and fell with post-treatment tumor TCRbeta clonality.

Time point meaning: after neoadjuvant nivolumab, at surgical resection. Sequenced by immunoSEQ multiplex PCR; TCRdb stores in-frame clones only, minus some. The sample records around 8,000 clones, less than 75% being singletons. This clone was picked up one time. Its antigen remains unknown. This CDR3 is 14 amino acids long. CDR1 SGHNT and CDR2 YYREEE come from the germline V gene (reference sequence). J was trimmed by 2 bases and V by 3 bases; bases with no gene match: 2. The sequence was collected from a person aged 35-80 years with oral cavity squamous cell carcinoma. This sequence joins TRBV5-4 and TRBJ2-5; 9 positions agree with TRBD2. The starting material was PBMCs, obtained after nivolumab (anti-PD-1) treatment. The CDR3: CASSYSGGQETQYF. DNA for the CDR3: TGTGCCAGCAGCTATAGCGGGGGTCAAGAGACCCAGTACTTC.